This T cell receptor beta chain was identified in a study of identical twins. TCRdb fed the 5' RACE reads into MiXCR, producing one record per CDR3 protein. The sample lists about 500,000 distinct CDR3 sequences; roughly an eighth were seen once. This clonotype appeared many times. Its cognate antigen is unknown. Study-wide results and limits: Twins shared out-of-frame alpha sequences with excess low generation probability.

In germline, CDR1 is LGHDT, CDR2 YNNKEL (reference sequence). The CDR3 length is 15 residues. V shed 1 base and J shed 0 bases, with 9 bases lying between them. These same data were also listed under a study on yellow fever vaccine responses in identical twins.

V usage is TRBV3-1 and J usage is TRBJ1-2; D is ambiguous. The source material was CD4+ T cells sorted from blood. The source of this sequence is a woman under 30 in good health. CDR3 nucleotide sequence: TGTGCCAGCAGCCAAGGACAATCAGCTAACTATGGCTACACCTTC. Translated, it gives CASSQGQSANYGYTF.